A selection of T cell receptor beta chains follows, all from one sample in a study of cytomegalovirus exposure and HLA in healthy donors. Sequencing used immunoSEQ multiplex PCR; TCRdb keeps in-frame clones, though not all of them. The sample has approximately 200,000 clones, 65% to 85% seen once. The material sequenced was PBMCs. The receptors shown here come from a woman in her late teens or twenties in good health and CMV-seronegative. CDR3s include the opening cysteine and the closing phenylalanine or tryptophan. D genes are given only for firm matches. A clone size is listed for some rows: how often the clone was seen (once, few, many), or a class if it is expanded.

size,D,J,V,DNA,CDR3
.,TRBD2,TRBJ2-3,TRBV7-3,TGTGCCAGCAGCTTATTTGCGGGGGGCACAGATACGCAGTATTTT,CASSLFAGGTDTQYF
.,.,TRBJ2-5,TRBV4-2,TGTGCCAGCAGCCCGTCGGGTTTAGTGGTGGACCAGTACTTC,CASSPSGLVVDQYF
.,.,TRBJ2-7,TRBV6-5,TGTGCCAGCTCAGTCGGGGGTCCGGTTGAGCAGTACTTC,CASSVGGPVEQYF
once,.,TRBJ1-6,TRBV19,TGTGCCAGTAGGGGAAATGGTTTAGGGGATAATTCACCCCTCCACTTT,CASRGNGLGDNSPLHF
.,.,TRBJ2-3,TRBV5-1,TGCGCCAGCAGCTTGGAGCAGACTTCTAGCACAGATACGCAGTATTTT,CASSLEQTSSTDTQYF
.,.,TRBJ1-4,TRBV25-1,TGTGCCAGCAGTGAACAAACGATCGGGAATGAAAAACTGTTTTTT,CASSEQTIGNEKLFF
.,TRBD2,TRBJ2-7,TRBV5-1,TGCGCCAGCAGCGTTACCAGCGGGGGGGCTTACGAGCAGTACTTC,CASSVTSGGAYEQYF
.,TRBD2,TRBJ2-4,TRBV28,TGTGCCAGCAGTTTACTCACGACTAGCGGACGGGCGGGCATTCAGTACTTC,CASSLLTTSGRAGIQYF
few,.,TRBJ2-7,TRBV19,TGTGCCAGTAGTCCTCAGGAGGCGTCGTTCTACGAGCAGTACTTC,CASSPQEASFYEQYF
.,TRBD1,TRBJ1-6,TRBV4-3,TGCGCCAGCAGCCTCGGGAGGGGGTCAGGGGGTTCACCCCTCCACTTT,CASSLGRGSGGSPLHF
few,.,TRBJ1-6,TRBV19,TGTGCCAGTAGTACTAACTCAGGGGCCCATAATTCACCCCTCCACTTT,CASSTNSGAHNSPLHF
.,.,TRBJ1-1,TRBV6-1,TGTGCCAGCAGTGAGCTGGCAAACACTGAAGCTTTCTTT,CASSELANTEAFF